What follows describes a single TCR beta chain. No antigen is known for it. The sample is drawn from a study of T cell clonotyping in hematopoietic cell transplantation. Study results and caveats: At the given depth, recipient repertoires were over 95% de novo clonotypes. Broader posttransplant TCR repertoire diversity was predicted by graft donor and pretransplant recipient Inverse Simpson Index values. No sorting was done, leaving CD4 and CD8 contributions mixed.

Profiled with immunoSEQ multiplex PCR; TCRdb holds only in-frame clones, not every one. Altogether tens of thousands of clones are present, 90% to 95% being singletons, with the ten largest covering about 1.5%. The time point denotes: recipient sample about 28 days before transplant, after cytoreduction. Germline values: CDR1 LGHNA, CDR2 YSLEER. Trimming shortened V by 4 bases and J by 4 bases, and 16 bases separated the two germline ends. The CDR3 covers 15 residues. This chain uses TRBV4-3 with TRBJ1-2; D possibly corresponds to TRBD1 (5 bases). The receptor's source is a man aged 35 to 55 with chronic myeloid leukemia. Some clones in this sample may be carry-over from other donors' samples. Sequencing was performed on peripheral blood mononuclear cells, taken before stem cell transplant. The chain's CDR3 is CASSLGPNLGYGYTF. The CDR3 nucleotides read TGCGCCAGCAGCCTGGGACCAAACTTGGGCTATGGCTACACCTTC.